This TCR beta chain originates from a study of blood T cell repertoires in COVID-19. As handled by the study authors: Estimated nucleated cell counts came from reference gene primer amplification. Sequencing was performed with immunoSEQ multiplex PCR; in TCRdb, only in-frame clones are kept and a portion is missing. The V and J calls and clone size come from that table; D and trimming were worked out from the DNA. Here the sample spans some 300,000 clones, around 90% being singletons. V was clipped by 2 bases and J by 10 bases, with 15 bases between them. This CDR3 contains 15 residues. The germline V gene has CDR1 MNHEY and CDR2 SMNVEV (reference sequence).

The sequencing sample was made of PBMCs or T cells enriched from blood (not recorded which). The chain employs TRBV27 and TRBJ1-6; TRBD1 is a possible D gene (5 bases). The sequence was obtained from a woman aged 55-69 years in a cohort exposed to, infected with or recovered from COVID-19 (not recorded which). CDR3 nucleotides: TGTGCCAGCAGTTTAAGGGAGGGGTCGAGCTCACCCCTCCACTTT. This translates into CASSLREGSSSPLHF.